Each of the 24 T cell receptor beta chains below was sequenced from the same sample in a study of breast tumors, draining lymph nodes, adjacent tissues. TCRdb analysed the multiplex PCR reads with MiXCR anew, one entry per CDR3 protein. The sample lists 150,000 to 200,000 distinct CDR3 sequences, roughly a third occurring once. Breast cancer patients provided tissue from their axillary draining lymph nodes. Source material: axillary lymph node tissue. The receptor set was obtained from a female donor with breast cancer. Some clones in this sample may be carry-over from other donors' samples.

With respect to this clonotype: A read error may explain this, as a much larger clone is one base away. The CDR3 ends on some other residue instead of the conserved phenylalanine or tryptophan, so this is likely a read error. The chain couples TRBV7-9 to TRBJ1-2; D not certain. Germline CDR1 is SEHNR and CDR2 is FQNEAQ (reference sequence). The CDR3 length is 13 residues. V lost 4 bases and J 6 bases, leaving 12 bases between the germline ends. CDR3 DNA sequence: TGTGCCAGCAGCTCAATTCTTACCCATGGCTACACCCTC. Its protein product is CASSSILTHGYTL.

This clonotype appeared many times. The rearrangement uses TRBV4-1 and TRBJ2-1; D possibly corresponds to TRBD1 (6 bases). This CDR3 comprises 13 residues. The germline gives CDR1 MGHRA, CDR2 YSYEKL. The V end lost 3 bases, the J end lost 4 bases, and 7 bases lay between the germline ends. CDR3 bases: TGCGCCAGCAGCCATACAGGGTACAATGAGCAGTTCTTC. Protein: CASSHTGYNEQFF.

V and J are TRBV5-1 and TRBJ2-1; TRBD1 agrees at 10 bases. After removal of 0 bases from V and 6 bases from J, the junction contained 9 bases not matched to a gene. The CDR3 consists of 17 residues. The V gene's germline CDR1 is SGHRS and CDR2 YFSETQ. The CDR3 loop reads CASSLGQGAASANEQFF. The DNA of the CDR3 is TGCGCCAGCAGCTTGGGACAGGGGGCGGCTAGCGCCAATGAGCAGTTCTTC.

This clonotype was counted ten times or more. V gene TRBV9 combines with J gene TRBJ2-2; 11 positions agree with TRBD2. The V gene's germline CDR1 is SGDLS and CDR2 YYNGEE. This CDR3 region has 16 residues. V lost 3 bases and J lost 7; bases outside the gene matches: 8. This CDR3 is CASSDALLAGVGELFF. CDR3 nucleotides: TGTGCCAGCAGCGACGCCTTACTAGCGGGAGTCGGGGAGCTGTTTTTT.

V is TRBV5-8 and J is TRBJ2-7; 7 bases match TRBD1. The trim removed 4 bases at V and 6 bases at J, leaving 10 bases unmatched. Germline lookup yields CDR1 SGHTS and CDR2 YDEGEE. The CDR3 spans 14 residues. CDR3 loop: CASSIDRALGEQYF. The CDR3 nucleotides are TGTGCCAGCAGCATTGACAGGGCGCTAGGCGAGCAGTACTTC.

The V gene is TRBV28, the J gene TRBJ2-6; the D is unclear. The CDR3 is 13 amino acids. Germline CDR1 is MDHEN and CDR2 is SYDVKM. Trimming took 5 bases from V and 5 from J, leaving 7 bases between them. The CDR3 nucleotides read TGTGCCAGCAGTCCCGGGCGGGCCAACGTCCTGACTTTC. This translates into CASSPGRANVLTF.

The genes are TRBV7-3 and TRBJ1-1, with a tentative D call TRBD1 (6 bases). CDR3 length equals 15 residues. From germline, CDR1 is SGHTA and CDR2 FQGTGA. Trimming took 5 bases from V and 2 from J, leaving 15 bases between them. The CDR3 nucleotides read TGTGCCAGCAGCCGGGGGGCAGGGATAAACACTGAAGCTTTCTTT. Encoded protein: CASSRGAGINTEAFF.

This clonotype was found many times. The chain couples TRBV25-1 to TRBJ1-6; D is uncertain. The CDR3 has 13 amino acids. Trimming removed 5 bases at V and 9 bases at J, with 11 bases between. Germline CDR1 is MGHDK and CDR2 is SYGVNS. CDR3: CASSSPGLSPLHF. The CDR3 nucleotides are TGTGCCAGCAGTAGCCCAGGTCTTTCACCCCTCCACTTT.

This clonotype was detected many times. The V call is TRBV5-5, the J call TRBJ2-7; the D gene is possibly TRBD2 (6 bases). Trimming took 4 bases from V and 4 from J, leaving 18 bases between them. Germline values: CDR1 SGHKS, CDR2 YYEKEE (reference sequence). This CDR3 has 15 amino acids. Here the CDR3 DNA reads TGTGCCAGCAGCCGACTAGGACCGAGTGTGTACGAGCAGTACTTC. Its protein is CASSRLGPSVYEQYF.

At least ten counts were recorded for this clonotype. The chain has TRBV7-2 and TRBJ2-7, with 9 positions matching TRBD2. The CDR3 is 19 amino acids. In germline, CDR1 is SGHTA, CDR2 FQGNSA. V lost 2 bases to trimming and J lost 5 bases; unmatched junction nucleotides: 19. The CDR3 loop reads CASSLSGWREGSFIHEQYF. The CDR3 coding sequence is TGTGCCAGCAGCTTAAGTGGTTGGCGGGAGGGCAGCTTTATCCACGAGCAGTACTTC.

This clonotype was recorded at least ten times. The V gene is TRBV7-2, the J gene TRBJ2-3; no clear D gene. Germline-derived CDR1 and CDR2 are SGHTA and FQGNSA. Trimming cost V 5 bases and J 0 bases, with 12 bases left between them. The CDR3 is made up of 15 amino acids. The CDR3 DNA sequence: TGTGCCAGCAGCCGCCGTTCCCCTAGCACAGATACGCAGTATTTT. It translates to CASSRRSPSTDTQYF.

There are a few counts of this clonotype. This may stem from a read error, because a much larger clone lies one nucleotide away. The chain recombines TRBV12-3 or TRBV12-4 with TRBJ2-2; D not certain. The V end lost 3 bases, the J end lost 8 bases, and 13 bases lay between the germline ends. This CDR3 is 14 amino acids long. The CDR3 spells CASSFVQERGELFF. CDR3 bases: TGTGCCAGCAGTTTCGTCCAGGAACGGGGGGAGCTGTTTTTT.

This clonotype was found many times. The chain couples TRBV15 to TRBJ1-5, with TRBD1 identical over 9 bases. Germline assignment: CDR1 LNHNV and CDR2 YYDKDF (reference sequence). The J segment lost 9 bases and the V segment lost 3 bases, leaving 9 bases of the junction unmatched. The CDR3 contains 15 residues. The CDR3: CATSRAGTGFSPQHF. CDR3 DNA sequence: TGTGCCACCAGCAGGGCCGGGACAGGGTTTTCGCCCCAGCATTTT.

This rearrangement joins TRBV19 to TRBJ1-4; D uncertain. The CDR3 extends over 13 amino acids. V was pared by 6 bases and J by 7 bases, with 12 bases between. Germline V lookup: CDR1 LNHDA, CDR2 SQIVND (reference sequence). The CDR3 DNA reads as TGTGCCAGTAGGGCTAGCGGGAGTGAAAAACTGTTTTTT. Protein sequence: CASRASGSEKLFF.

The sample holds many counts of this clonotype. V is TRBV10-3 and J is TRBJ1-3; tentatively, D is TRBD1 (5 bases). V was cut by 8 bases and J by 2 bases, with 10 bases left in between. The CDR3 spans 13 residues. Germline CDR1 and CDR2: ENHRY and SYGVKD. The CDR3 bases are TGTGCCATCCAAGGGACGGCTGGAAACACCATATATTTT. Translation gives CAIQGTAGNTIYF.

This clonotype has at least ten counts. The chain combines TRBV5-8 with TRBJ2-5; TRBD2 is a possible D gene (5 bases). This CDR3 contains 14 residues. Germline CDR1 is SGHTS and CDR2 is YDEGEE. The V end lost 4 bases, the J end lost 7 bases, and 17 bases lay between the germline ends. CDR3 DNA: TGTGCCAGCAGCCCGGTGAGGGCAACGGGGACCCAGTACTTC. Translating it yields CASSPVRATGTQYF.

Ten or more counts support this clonotype. CDR3 sequence: CASSSLAETSGGDTQYF. DNA for the CDR3: TGTGCCAGCAGCTCATTAGCCGAGACTAGCGGGGGCGATACGCAGTATTTT. V usage is TRBV7-9 and J usage is TRBJ2-3, with 12 positions matching TRBD2. This CDR3 contains 17 residues. V shed 4 bases and J 6 bases; nucleotides not matched to a gene: 11. Germline loops: CDR1 SEHNR, CDR2 FQNEAQ (reference sequence).

This clonotype came up many times. The chain employs TRBV15 and TRBJ2-1; D is uncertain. The germline V and J ends were trimmed by 3 bases and 4 bases, with 10 bases remaining between them. CDR1 and CDR2 from the germline V gene are LNHNV and YYDKDF (reference sequence). This CDR3 comprises 14 residues. The CDR3 sequence is CATSSRNGYNEQFF. CDR3 coding DNA: TGTGCCACCAGCAGCCGAAATGGGTACAATGAGCAGTTCTTC.

The chain joins TRBV12-3 or TRBV12-4 to TRBJ2-5; 14 bases line up with TRBD2. The junction had 3 bases not matched to a gene; V was cut back by 7 bases and J by 2 bases. The CDR3 totals 15 residues. The CDR3 protein is CASTGTSGRQETQYF. CDR3 bases: TGTGCCAGCACCGGGACTAGCGGGAGACAAGAGACCCAGTACTTC.

This clonotype has at least ten counts. The gene calls are TRBV20-1 and TRBJ2-7; no reliable D call. CDR3 length: 13 residues. V shed 0 bases and J shed 3 bases, with 9 bases lying between them. Germline lookup yields CDR1 DFQATT and CDR2 SNEGSKA (reference sequence). The DNA of the CDR3 is TGCAGTGCTAGAGAAGAGGTAGTCTACGAGCAGTACTTC. This sequence encodes CSAREEVVYEQYF.

With regard to this clonotype: A much larger clone is a single base away; this may be a read error. V and J are TRBV6-5 and TRBJ2-1; D remains ambiguous. This CDR3 comprises 13 residues. With 8 bases removed from V and 0 bases from J, the gap between germline ends came to 8 bases. CDR1 is MNHEY and CDR2 is SVGAGI in the germline V gene. In DNA, the CDR3 is TGTGCCAGCCGGCCTATCTCCTACAATGAGCAGTTCTTC. Its translation is CASRPISYNEQFF.

This clonotype was detected only a few times. The rearrangement links TRBV12-3 or TRBV12-4 to TRBJ2-3; D is ambiguous. CDR3 length: 12 residues. V lost 3 bases and J lost 6, with 7 bases in between. CDR3 loop: CASSFLRDTQYF. The CDR3 DNA sequence: TGTGCCAGCAGTTTCTTACGGGATACGCAGTATTTT.

A remark on this clonotype: A much larger clone lies a single base off, so this may be a read error. The chain recombines TRBV5-4 with TRBJ2-5; D remains unclear. Germline CDR1 SGHNT, CDR2 YYREEE (reference sequence). The CDR3 totals 14 residues. V shed 0 bases and J shed 2 bases, with 8 bases lying between them. The CDR3 coding sequence is TGTGCCAGCAGCTTGGAAGTCCCTCAAGAGACCCAGTACTTC. Its protein is CASSLEVPQETQYF.

This clonotype was counted ten times or more. This rearrangement joins TRBV20-1 to TRBJ1-6; 10 bases are a match to TRBD1. V trimming: 1 base; J trimming: 10 bases; junction bases outside the gene matches: 7. The CDR3 spans 15 residues. Germline values: CDR1 DFQATT, CDR2 SNEGSKA (reference sequence). The CDR3 DNA reads TGCAGTGCTAGAGGGACCGGGACAGGGGACTCACCCCTCCACTTT. Translated: CSARGTGTGDSPLHF.